This is a list of T cell receptor beta chains from one sample in a study of a mutant IDH1 vaccine in newly diagnosed glioma. Which antigens these TCRs recognize remains unknown. Generated by immunoSEQ multiplex PCR, the TCRdb table keeps only in-frame clones and is missing some. This table holds around 85,000 clones, approximately 85% found once. This specimen consisted of PBMCs, obtained from a glioma patient whose treatment included an IDH1 peptide vaccine. These receptors were collected from a man aged 30-40 years with glioma. Some clones in this sample may be carry-over from other donors' samples. The CDR3 runs from the conserved cysteine through the conserved F or W. The order of the fields is J gene, D gene, V gene, clone size, CDR3 DNA, CDR3 protein. The D gene is left open where the match is weak. A clone size is listed for some rows: how often the clone was seen (once, few, many), or a class if it is expanded.

>TRBJ2-7|TRBD1|TRBV5-6|-
TGTGCCAGCAGCCTTGGGACAGGCCCCTACGAGCAGTACTTC
CASSLGTGPYEQYF
>TRBJ2-1|TRBD1|TRBV6-1|-
TGTGCCAGCAGTTCCCGGGACAGGGCCTACAATGAGCAGTTCTTC
CASSSRDRAYNEQFF
>TRBJ1-3|-|TRBV5-1|-
TGCGCCAGCAGTGCCAGCGGTCACACTGGAAACACCATATATTTT
CASSASGHTGNTIYF
>TRBJ2-7|TRBD1|TRBV28|few
TGTGCCAGCAGTCCCGGGGACAGATTGGGCTACGAGCAGTACTTC
CASSPGDRLGYEQYF
>TRBJ1-6|-|TRBV9|-
TGTGCCAGCAGCGTAGGGCAGGTTGATTCACCCCTCCACTTT
CASSVGQVDSPLHF
>TRBJ2-6|-|TRBV6-9|once
TGTGCCAGCAGTGGCAAGGGGCCACGACAAAGTCGGGCCAACGTCCTGACTTTC
CASSGKGPRQSRANVLTF
>TRBJ2-1|-|TRBV9|few
TGTGCCAGCAGCGTCAACTCAGGGGCCCATGAGCAGTTCTTC
CASSVNSGAHEQFF
>TRBJ2-3|TRBD1|TRBV27|-
TGTGCCAGCAGTTCAATTCCGGGACAGGGCTCGGATACGCAGTATTTT
CASSSIPGQGSDTQYF
>TRBJ1-4|-|TRBV7-8|-
TGTGCCAGCAGCTTAGGGGGGTATGAAAAACTGTTTTTT
CASSLGGYEKLFF
>TRBJ2-1|TRBD2|TRBV7-9|medium-sized
TGTGCCAGCAGCTTAAAGACTAGCGGGAGTTTCGAGAGTGAGCAGTTCTTC
CASSLKTSGSFESEQFF
>TRBJ1-4|-|TRBV27|-
TGTGCCAGCAGGGCAGGTCTTTACGGGGAAAAACTGTTTTTT
CASRAGLYGEKLFF
>TRBJ2-5|TRBD2|TRBV7-3|-
TGTGCCAGCAGCTCCGATCTCCGGGGGGGACAAGAGACCCAGTACTTC
CASSSDLRGGQETQYF
>TRBJ1-4|-|TRBV15|-
TGTGCCACCAGCAGAGTCCAGGGTGATGGGGCAGGTAATGAAAAACTGTTTTTT
CATSRVQGDGAGNEKLFF
>TRBJ2-7|TRBD2|TRBV28|-
TGTGCCAGCAGAGAAAAGCGGGAGTACCCCTACGAGCAGTACTTC
CASREKREYPYEQYF
>TRBJ1-2|-|TRBV20-1|-
TGCAGTGCTAGAGATGGATTTGGACACACCTTC
CSARDGFGHTF
>TRBJ1-1|-|TRBV29-1|few
TGCAGCGCTGAGAGAGCTTTCTTT
CSAERAFF
>TRBJ2-3|-|TRBV7-2|-
TGTGCCAGCAGCTTTAGTACAGATACGCAGTATTTT
CASSFSTDTQYF
>TRBJ1-1|-|TRBV5-1|-
TGCGCCAGCAGCTTGGGGCCAGGGTCTGACACTGAAGCTTTCTTT
CASSLGPGSDTEAFF
>TRBJ1-5|-|TRBV28|-
TGTGCCAGCAGTTCACCTTCACGGCCCCAGCATTTT
CASSSPSRPQHF
>TRBJ2-5|-|TRBV5-3|few
TGTGCCCGGGGGAGAGTTTACCAAGAGACCCAGTACTTC
CARGRVYQETQYF
>TRBJ1-5|-|TRBV7-6|-
TGTGCCAGCAGCCCGCTGGGGGGCGCGAATCAGCCCCAGCATTTT
CASSPLGGANQPQHF
>TRBJ1-6|-|TRBV2|few
TGTGCCAGCAGTGAGGCAACAGCCGAGAATTCACCCCTCCACTTT
CASSEATAENSPLHF